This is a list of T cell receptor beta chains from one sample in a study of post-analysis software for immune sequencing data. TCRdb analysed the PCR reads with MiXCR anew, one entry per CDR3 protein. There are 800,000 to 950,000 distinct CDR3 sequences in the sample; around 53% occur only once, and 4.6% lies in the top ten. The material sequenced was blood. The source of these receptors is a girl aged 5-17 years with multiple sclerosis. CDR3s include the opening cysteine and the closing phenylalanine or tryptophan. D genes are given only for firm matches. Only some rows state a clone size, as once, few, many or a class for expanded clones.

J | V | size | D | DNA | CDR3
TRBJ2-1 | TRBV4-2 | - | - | TGTGCCAGCAGCCAAGTTAAGGTTGAGTTCCCCAACGGCACCATCCAGTTCTTC | CASSQVKVEFPNGTIQFF
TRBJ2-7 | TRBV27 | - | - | TGTGCCAGCAAAAAAGAGGCAGGGGTGGACGAGCAGTACTTC | CASKKEAGVDEQYF
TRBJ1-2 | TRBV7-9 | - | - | TGTGCCAGCAGCTTCGGGGGAGGGGTTAATGGCTACACCTTC | CASSFGGGVNGYTF
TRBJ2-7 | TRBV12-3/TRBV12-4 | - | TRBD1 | TGTGCCAGCAGTTACGCTCCGGGACAGGGGGCGAGCGAGCAGTACTTC | CASSYAPGQGASEQYF
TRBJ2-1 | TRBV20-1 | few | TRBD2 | TGCAGTGCTCCAGCGGGAGTGGCCAATGAGCAGTTCTTC | CSAPAGVANEQFF
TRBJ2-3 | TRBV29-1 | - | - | TGCAGCGGCGGCCACCGCACAGATACGCAGTATTTT | CSGGHRTDTQYF
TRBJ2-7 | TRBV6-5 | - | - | TGTGCCAGCAGTTACCAGCCGGGATTTACCTACGAGCAGTACTTC | CASSYQPGFTYEQYF
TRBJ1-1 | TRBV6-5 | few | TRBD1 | TGTGCCAGCAAGCGGGGACAGGGTTTGGCTGAAGCTTTCTTT | CASKRGQGLAEAFF
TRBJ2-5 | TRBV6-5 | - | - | TGTACCAGCAGTTCCACCCGAGAGACCCAGTACTTC | CTSSSTRETQYF
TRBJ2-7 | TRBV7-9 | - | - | TGTGCCAGCAGCTTAGCGGTTGGGACAATCTACGAGCAGTACTTC | CASSLAVGTIYEQYF
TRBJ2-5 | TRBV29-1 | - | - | TGCAGCCCCCAGAACCAAGAGACCCAGTACTTC | CSPQNQETQYF
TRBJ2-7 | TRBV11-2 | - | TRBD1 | TGTGCCAGCAGCTCCAACAGGGGGCGAAACGAGCAGTACTTC | CASSSNRGRNEQYF
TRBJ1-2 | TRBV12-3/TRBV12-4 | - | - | TGTGCCAGCAGTTTAGGTTGGCATGGCTACACCTTC | CASSLGWHGYTF
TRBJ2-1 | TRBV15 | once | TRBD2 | TGTGCCACCAGTAGCCCCGGGACTAGCAACAATGAGCAGTTCTTC | CATSSPGTSNNEQFF
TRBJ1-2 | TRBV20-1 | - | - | TGCAGTGCTAGAGGTGGGGCCCGCTATGGCTACACCTTC | CSARGGARYGYTF
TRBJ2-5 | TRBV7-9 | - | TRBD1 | TGTGCCAGCAGCCCTGACAGGGACCAAGAGACCCAGTACTTC | CASSPDRDQETQYF
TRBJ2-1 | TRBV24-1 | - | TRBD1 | TGTGCCACCAGTGATTCAGGACAGGGCTCCCTCCCCGAGCAGTTCTTC | CATSDSGQGSLPEQFF
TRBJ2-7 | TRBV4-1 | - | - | TGCGCCAGCAGCCAAGATGAGTCTTACCGAGCCTACGAGCAGTACTTC | CASSQDESYRAYEQYF
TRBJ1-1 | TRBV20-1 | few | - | TGCAGTGCTAGAGTGGGCAGCACTGAAGCTTTCTTT | CSARVGSTEAFF
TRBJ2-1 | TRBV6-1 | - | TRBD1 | TGTGCCAGCAGATCGGACAGGGGGCGCGATGAGCAGTTCTTC | CASRSDRGRDEQFF
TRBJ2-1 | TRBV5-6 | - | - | TGTGCCAGCAGCTTGCCAACAGGGAGATCCTACAATGAGCAGTTCTTC | CASSLPTGRSYNEQFF
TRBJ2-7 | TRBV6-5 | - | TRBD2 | TGTGCCAGCAGTTACACTAGACCTAGCGGGAGCTCCTACGAGCAGTACTTC | CASSYTRPSGSSYEQYF
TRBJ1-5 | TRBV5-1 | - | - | TGCGCCAGCAGCCTGAACGGACAGCGCAATCAGCCCCAGCATTTT | CASSLNGQRNQPQHF
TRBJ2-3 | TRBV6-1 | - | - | TGTGCCTTCTCCGACGTCGGGAGCACAGATACGCAGTATTTT | CAFSDVGSTDTQYF
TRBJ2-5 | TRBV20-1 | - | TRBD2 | TGCAGTGCTAGCCATATGGCCGGGACTAGCGGGAGATTGAAGGAGACCCAGTACTTC | CSASHMAGTSGRLKETQYF
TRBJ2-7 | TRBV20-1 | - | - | TGCAGTGCTATACCAGGGGTCTCCTACGAGCAGTACTTC | CSAIPGVSYEQYF
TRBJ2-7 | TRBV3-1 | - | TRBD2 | TGTGCCAGCAGCCGTACTAGCGGGAGAAGGCACGAGCAGTACTTC | CASSRTSGRRHEQYF
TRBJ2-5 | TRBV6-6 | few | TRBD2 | TGTGCCAGCAGTCTACGACTAGCGGGAGTTTGGGGAGAGACCCAGTACTTC | CASSLRLAGVWGETQYF
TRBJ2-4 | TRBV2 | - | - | TGTGCCAGCAGTAGCGAACCCAAAAACATTCAGTACTTC | CASSSEPKNIQYF
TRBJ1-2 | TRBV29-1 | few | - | TGCAGCGTTGTAAAGGCAGAGTATGGCTACACCTTC | CSVVKAEYGYTF
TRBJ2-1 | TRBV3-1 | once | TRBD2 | TGTGCCAGCAGGATGACTAGCGGTGCGCAGTTCTTC | CASRMTSGAQFF
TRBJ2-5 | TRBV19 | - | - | TGTGCCAGTAGTAGCAGGCGAGGGACTCCAGAGACCCAGTACTTC | CASSSRRGTPETQYF
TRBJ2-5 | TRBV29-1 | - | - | TGCAGCGTTCTTATATCTGGCCACCAAGAGACCCAGTACTTC | CSVLISGHQETQYF
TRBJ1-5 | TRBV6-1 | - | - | TGTGCCAGCAGTGAAGGCAGACAGCCCCAGCATTTT | CASSEGRQPQHF
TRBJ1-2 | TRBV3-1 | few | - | TGTGCCAGCAGCCATGGGCATTCGGGCTACACCTTC | CASSHGHSGYTF
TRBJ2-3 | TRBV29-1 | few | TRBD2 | TGCAGCGTTGAAGGCGGGGGAGGCACAGATACGCAGTATTTT | CSVEGGGGTDTQYF
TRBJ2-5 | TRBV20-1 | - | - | TGCAGTGCTAGAGATCTGGGGTCTCAAGAGACCCAGTACTTC | CSARDLGSQETQYF
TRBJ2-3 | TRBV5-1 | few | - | TGCGCCAGCAGCTTGTCCCCGGGGCGTGGAATCACAGATACGCAGTATTTT | CASSLSPGRGITDTQYF
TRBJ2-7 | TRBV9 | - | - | TGTGCCAGCAGCGTAGCGGACAGCCCTACGGGAGAGCAGTACTTC | CASSVADSPTGEQYF
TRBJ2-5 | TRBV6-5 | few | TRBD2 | TGTGCCAGCAATACTAGCGGGGTGCAAGAGACCCAGTACTTC | CASNTSGVQETQYF
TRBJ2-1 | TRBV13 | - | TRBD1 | TGTGCCAGCAGACTGACAGGGGGGAAGTATGAGCAGTTCTTC | CASRLTGGKYEQFF
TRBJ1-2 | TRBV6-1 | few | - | TGTGCCAGCGGGCGACGTGGCGGGGGCTACACCTTC | CASGRRGGGYTF
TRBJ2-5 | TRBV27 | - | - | TGTGCCAGCAGTCCCCACACCGGGACTCAGGAGCAGTACTTC | CASSPHTGTQEQYF
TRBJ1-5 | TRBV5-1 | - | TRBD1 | TGCGCCAGCAGCTTAAGTGGGACAGGGGGTGGTCAGCCCCAGCATTTT | CASSLSGTGGGQPQHF
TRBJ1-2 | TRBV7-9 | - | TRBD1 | TGTGCCAGCAGCTTAGCCCGATCGGACAGGGGCTATGGCTACACCTTC | CASSLARSDRGYGYTF
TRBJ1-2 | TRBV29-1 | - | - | TGCAGCGTTGAGGAGACAACTAACTATGGCTACACCTTC | CSVEETTNYGYTF
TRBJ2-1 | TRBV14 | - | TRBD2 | TGTGCCAGCAGCCAAGGGTCCTTGGCGGGAGGGCGACAATTCAATGAGCAGTTCTTC | CASSQGSLAGGRQFNEQFF
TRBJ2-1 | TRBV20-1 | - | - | TGCAGTGCTAGAGTTCGGAGGGTGACCTCCTACAATGAGCAGTTCTTC | CSARVRRVTSYNEQFF
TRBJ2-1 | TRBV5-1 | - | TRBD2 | TGCGCCAGCACGACTAGCGGGAGCTACAATGAGCAGTTCTTC | CASTTSGSYNEQFF
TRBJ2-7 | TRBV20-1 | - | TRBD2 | TGCAGTGCCCCAATACGGCTAGCGGGAGTTGGCGAGCAGTACTTC | CSAPIRLAGVGEQYF
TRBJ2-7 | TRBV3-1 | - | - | TGTGCCAGCAGCCCCTCAGGACACTCCCACGAGCAGTACTTC | CASSPSGHSHEQYF
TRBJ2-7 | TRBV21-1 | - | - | TGTGCCAGCTCACAAGAGGGCCGGGACAGGGACCACGAGCAGTACTTC | CASSQEGRDRDHEQYF
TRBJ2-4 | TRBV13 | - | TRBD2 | TGTGCCAGTAGCCCTAGGGGGACTAGCGAATACATTCAGTACTTC | CASSPRGTSEYIQYF
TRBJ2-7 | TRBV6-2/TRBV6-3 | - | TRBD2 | TGTGCCAGCAGTTACTCGCCCAGGGAACTAGCGGGAGTACACGAGCAGTACTTC | CASSYSPRELAGVHEQYF
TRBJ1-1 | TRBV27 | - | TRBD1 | TGTGCCAGCATCCCCGGGTGGGACAGGGGAAGTATGACGACTGAAGCTTTCTTT | CASIPGWDRGSMTTEAFF
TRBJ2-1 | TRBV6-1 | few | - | TGTGCCAGCAGTCCCCCAGGGGACGGGAATGAGCAGTTCTTC | CASSPPGDGNEQFF
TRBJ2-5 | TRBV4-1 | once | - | TGCGCCAGCAGCCAAGAAGTCCCTCAAGGGGAGACCCAGTACTTC | CASSQEVPQGETQYF